This T cell receptor beta chain was documented in a study of T cell responses to AZD1222 COVID-19 vaccine. Points from the study as a whole: After the peak T cell response, and only then, were repertoires sampled. After two AZD1222 doses, spike-specific TCR breadth and depth rose versus day 0. Seropositive status at baseline applied to only six AZD1222 recipients.

This clone came up once. The antigen is not known. The germline gives CDR1 MGHRA, CDR2 YSYEKL. The CDR3 consists of 17 residues. V was trimmed by 4 bases and J by 0 bases, leaving 16 bases between them. The assay was immunoSEQ multiplex PCR, and TCRdb's table has in-frame clones only and misses some. The profile covers over 150,000 clones, with just under 95% appearing a single time and roughly 1% taken by the ten largest. The J gene is TRBJ1-3, the V gene TRBV4-1, with D unclear. Sequencing was performed on peripheral blood, taken 28 days after the second dose of the MenACWY control vaccine. The receptor was isolated from an adult who received the MenACWY meningococcal vaccine as a control. This CDR3 is CASSPGLARSSGNTIYF. Here the CDR3 DNA reads TGCGCCAGCAGCCCGGGGTTGGCCAGGTCCTCTGGAAACACCATATATTTT.